This T cell receptor (beta chain) is from a study of shared clonotypes between healthy human individuals. Study results and limitations: Sampling covered blood only; tissue repertoires likely differ. Richness estimates generally favored naive over memory subsets. Shared across a few donors were about 4.6% of the naive CD4 clonotypes.

CDR3 length: 14 residues. Trimming cost V 5 bases and J 5 bases; bases outside gene matches: 3. Germline V gives CDR1 MNHNS, CDR2 SASEGT. 150 to 250 ng DNA, 25,000 to 35,000 T cell genomes, went into each sorted-subset replicate PCR. Sequencing was performed with immunoSEQ multiplex PCR; in TCRdb, only in-frame clones are kept and a portion is missing. Of about 2.3 million clones in the sample, around 93% were seen once. This clone occurred once. Its target is unknown. The sequenced sample was naive CD4+ T cells from PBMCs. Subset given: CD45RA+ positively selected. This sequence originates from a man younger than 30 in good health. Some clones in this sample may be carry-over from other donors' samples. The chain links TRBV6-1 to TRBJ2-1; 10 bases line up with TRBD2. CDR3: CASSTLAGDNEQFF. Written as DNA, the CDR3 is TGTGCCAGCAGTACGCTAGCGGGAGACAATGAGCAGTTCTTC.